This T cell receptor beta chain was profiled in a study of blood T cells in healthy people across ages. Total RNA amounts of at least 5 micrograms were extracted per sample. Germline V gene data show CDR1 as WSHSY and CDR2 as SAAADI. V was clipped by 6 bases and J by 4 bases, with 20 bases between them. The CDR3 is made up of 16 amino acids. This clonotype was picked up a small number of times. Through a sample-barcoded 5' primer and a J-beta primer mix, a second PCR was run for roughly 7 to 11 cycles. TCRdb itself ran the 5' RACE reads through MiXCR, one entry per CDR3 protein. The sample has about 1,800,000 distinct CDR3 sequences, roughly 28% seen once; the top ten hold over 7%.

The chain has TRBV10-2 and TRBJ2-3; D is perhaps TRBD1 or TRBD2 (6 bases each). This TCR derives from a woman in her 30s in good health. The source material was blood. CDR3 sequence: CASSKDTRGGADTQYF. The CDR3 bases are TGCGCCAGCAGCAAGGATACCAGGGGAGGAGCAGATACGCAGTATTTT.